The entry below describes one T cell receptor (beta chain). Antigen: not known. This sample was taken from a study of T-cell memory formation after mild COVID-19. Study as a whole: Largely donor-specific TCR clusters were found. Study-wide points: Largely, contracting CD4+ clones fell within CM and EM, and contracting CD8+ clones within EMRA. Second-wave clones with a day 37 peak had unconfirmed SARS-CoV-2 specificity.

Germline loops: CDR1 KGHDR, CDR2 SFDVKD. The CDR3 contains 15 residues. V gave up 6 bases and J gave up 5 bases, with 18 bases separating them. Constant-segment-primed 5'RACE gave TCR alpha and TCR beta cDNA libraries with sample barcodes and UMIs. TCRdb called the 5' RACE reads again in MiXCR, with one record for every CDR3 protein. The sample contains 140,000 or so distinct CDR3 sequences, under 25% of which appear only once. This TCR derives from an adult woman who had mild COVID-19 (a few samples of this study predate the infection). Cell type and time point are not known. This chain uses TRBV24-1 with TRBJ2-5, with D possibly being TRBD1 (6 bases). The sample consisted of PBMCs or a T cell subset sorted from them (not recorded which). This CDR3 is CATSLHGAGDETQYF. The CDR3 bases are TGTGCCACCAGTTTACACGGGGCAGGGGATGAGACCCAGTACTTC.